These 5 T cell receptor beta chains were sequenced from one sample in a study of T-cell memory formation after mild COVID-19 (dated by TCRdb to the early 2020s). Libraries were constructed by 5' RACE. Sequencing was carried out with an Illumina NovaSeq 6000. The raw public reads went through TCRdb reprocessing: fastp at Q25, MiXCR clone calling, in-frame beta chains kept. A single entry per CDR3 protein holds the most common genes and DNA from its merged rows. Counted in this sample were 1,500 to 2,000 distinct CDR3 sequences; around 63% of them appeared once. The top ten clones comprise around 8.8% of the sample. Sequenced sample: PBMCs or a T cell subset sorted from them (not recorded which). All receptors come from an adult who had mild COVID-19 (a few samples of this study predate the infection). The sample titles of this study are shuffled in the database, so cell type and time point are left out.

The gene calls are TRBV29-1 and TRBJ2-7; D is perhaps TRBD2 (6 bases). The assigned J gene may be wrong: the sequence end matches TRBJ2-5 better. CDR1 is SQVTM, CDR2 ANQGSEA, per germline. This CDR3 region has 14 residues. CDR3: CSVELMGGPKTQYF. The CDR3 region has the DNA TGCAGCGTTGAGTTAATGGGGGGTCCAAAGACCCAGTACTTC.

The chain is built from TRBV7-9 and TRBJ2-7; 7 nucleotides align to TRBD2. This CDR3 contains 14 residues. Germline CDR1 and CDR2: SEHNR and FQNEAQ (reference sequence). V shed 1 base and J 4 bases; nucleotides not matched to a gene: 4. DNA for the CDR3: TGTGCCAGCAGCTTAGAGGGCGGGAGTTACGAGCAGTACTTC. Its protein product is CASSLEGGSYEQYF.

The chain combines TRBV3-1 with TRBJ2-7, with D possibly being TRBD1 (6 bases). Germline CDR1 LGHDT, CDR2 YNNKEL (reference sequence). V was pared by 6 bases and J by 6 bases, with 12 bases between. The CDR3 length is 12 residues. The CDR3 DNA follows: TGTGCCAGCAGTCCCCAGGGGAGCGAGCAGTACTTC. It yields the protein CASSPQGSEQYF.

In its sample, this clonotype was seen once. V gene TRBV12-3 or TRBV12-4 combines with J gene TRBJ2-1, with 7 bases aligning to TRBD1. J lost 5 bases, V lost 3 bases, and 4 bases had no gene match. CDR3 length: 14 amino acids. The CDR3, as DNA: TGTGCCAGCAGTTTGGTACAGGGGAACAATGAGCAGTTCTTC. It translates to CASSLVQGNNEQFF.

In its sample, this clonotype ranks as medium-sized. The chain recombines TRBV12-3 or TRBV12-4 with TRBJ1-6, with unresolved D. V lost 5 bases and J lost 7, with 18 bases in between. The length of the CDR3 is 16 residues. The CDR3 loop is CASSPNKAKVNSPLHF. The CDR3 DNA reads as TGTGCCAGCAGTCCCAACAAGGCCAAGGTCAATTCACCCCTCCACTTT.